This T cell receptor (beta chain) was retrieved from a study of T cells in Graves' hyperthyroidism and ophthalmopathy. This clonotype was recorded at least ten times. The germline V and J ends were trimmed by 1 base and 2 bases, with 9 bases remaining between them. Germline V gives CDR1 SGHRS, CDR2 YFSETQ. The CDR3 consists of 14 residues. The TCR beta CDR3 regions underwent amplification using RNA transcripts as the source. When the TCR CDR3 underwent first-round RT-PCR, the HTBI primer set was used. TCRdb re-derived calls from the multiplex PCR reads in MiXCR, one entry per CDR3 protein. The sample holds about 98,000 distinct CDR3 sequences, around 37% seen once. Absent ophthalmopathy progression within 18 months defined stable Graves' hyperthyroidism.

This clonotype originated in a woman aged 25 to 45 with Graves' hyperthyroidism. The chain links TRBV5-1 to TRBJ2-5; D is unclear. The sequenced material came from peripheral blood or thyroid tissue (not recorded which). The CDR3 here is CASSLRAEQETQYF. The CDR3 DNA follows: TGCGCCAGCAGCTTGCGGGCAGAACAAGAGACCCAGTACTTC.